This TCR beta chain was identified during a study of beta chain features in type 1 diabetes. Whole-study context: Healthy donors resembled patients in age, gender and cell yields.

Populations obtained by sorting all exceeded 98% purity. cDNA synthesis used the whole RNA isolate, giving expressed TCRB sequences. The method was immunoSEQ multiplex PCR; TCRdb's version includes in-frame clones alone and lacks a portion of them. The table has over 300,000 clones, around 7.6% seen once. As concerns this clone: The antigen is not known.

Germline V gene sequence: CDR1 MDHEN, CDR2 SYDVKM. CDR3 length: 13 residues. V was trimmed by 7 bases and J by 0 bases, leaving 4 bases between them. Notes on the study in general: In all four CD4+ subsets, TCRB CDR3 length was significantly, moderately reduced in type 1 diabetes. Any HLA type influence on TCRB rearrangement was left unresolved here.

The sequenced material came from central memory CD4+ T cells from blood. The TCR sequence derives from a woman younger than 35 in good health. The rearrangement links TRBV28 to TRBJ2-6; D ambiguous. The CDR3: CASIDSGANVLTF. DNA for the CDR3: TGTGCCAGCATTGACTCTGGGGCCAACGTCCTGACTTTC.